Listed below are T cell receptor beta chains from one sample, sequenced in a study of shared clonotypes between healthy human individuals. Produced via immunoSEQ multiplex PCR; TCRdb's table is partial and in-frame only. The data contain hundreds of thousands of clones, 60% to 80% of them singletons. Sequenced sample: memory CD4+ T cells sorted from blood. The receptors were sampled from a woman in her thirties in good health. Each CDR3 is given with its conserved first and last residue. D genes are given only for firm matches. Rows may omit the clone size; those that give it use once, few, many or a size class.

CDR3 DNA: TGTGCCAGCAGCACTTCCGGGACTAGCGCCCCAATGGGAGAGACCCAGTACTTC
CDR3 protein: CASSTSGTSAPMGETQYF
D gene: TRBD2
V gene: TRBV7-8
clone size: NA
J gene: TRBJ2-5

CDR3 DNA: TGCGCCAGCAGCATTGCTAGCGGGAGCCCCCACGAGCAGTACTTC
CDR3 protein: CASSIASGSPHEQYF
D gene: TRBD2
V gene: TRBV5-1
clone size: NA
J gene: TRBJ2-7

CDR3 DNA: TGTGCCAGCAGCCAAGATGGGGTAGCGGGAGGGCGAACGCAGTATTTT
CDR3 protein: CASSQDGVAGGRTQYF
D gene: TRBD2
V gene: TRBV4-2
clone size: NA
J gene: TRBJ2-3

CDR3 DNA: TGCGCCAGCAGCTCGTCCGGGACGTCCGCTGAGCAGTTCTTC
CDR3 protein: CASSSSGTSAEQFF
D gene: NA
V gene: TRBV5-1
clone size: NA
J gene: TRBJ2-1

CDR3 DNA: TGTGCCAGTAGTATCACATCGGCCACCCAAGCTTTCTTT
CDR3 protein: CASSITSATQAFF
D gene: NA
V gene: TRBV19
clone size: few
J gene: TRBJ1-1

CDR3 DNA: TGTGCCAGCAGGTCCACCGGGGAGCTGTTTTTT
CDR3 protein: CASRSTGELFF
D gene: NA
V gene: TRBV2
clone size: few
J gene: TRBJ2-2

CDR3 DNA: TGTGCCAGCAGTTACGGTCAGGGGGTGAACACTGAAGCTTTCTTT
CDR3 protein: CASSYGQGVNTEAFF
D gene: TRBD1
V gene: TRBV6-6
clone size: NA
J gene: TRBJ1-1

CDR3 DNA: TGTGCCAGCAACAGGGCCCCATACTACGAGCAGTACTTC
CDR3 protein: CASNRAPYYEQYF
D gene: NA
V gene: TRBV28
clone size: many
J gene: TRBJ2-7

CDR3 DNA: TGTGCCAGCAGCTCTCGCGGGAGTCGGTACGAGCAGTACTTC
CDR3 protein: CASSSRGSRYEQYF
D gene: TRBD2
V gene: TRBV7-8
clone size: NA
J gene: TRBJ2-7

CDR3 DNA: TGCGCCAGCAGCTTGGTATTGGTAAGGAACACTGAAGCTTTCTTT
CDR3 protein: CASSLVLVRNTEAFF
D gene: NA
V gene: TRBV5-1
clone size: NA
J gene: TRBJ1-1

CDR3 DNA: TGTGCCAGCAGTAAGATAAGAAACCAAGAGACCCAGTACTTC
CDR3 protein: CASSKIRNQETQYF
D gene: NA
V gene: TRBV2
clone size: NA
J gene: TRBJ2-5

CDR3 DNA: TGCGCCAGCAGCATCGGAGACCTTGGCCCTTACGAGCAGTACTTC
CDR3 protein: CASSIGDLGPYEQYF
D gene: NA
V gene: TRBV5-1
clone size: NA
J gene: TRBJ2-7

CDR3 DNA: TGTGCCTACCGCACAGGGGCAGAAAATCAGCCCCAGCATTTT
CDR3 protein: CAYRTGAENQPQHF
D gene: TRBD1
V gene: TRBV30
clone size: NA
J gene: TRBJ1-5

CDR3 DNA: TGTGCCAGCAGACCCGGTTATAGTGAAAAACTGTTTTTT
CDR3 protein: CASRPGYSEKLFF
D gene: NA
V gene: TRBV28
clone size: NA
J gene: TRBJ1-4

CDR3 DNA: TGCGCCAGCAGCCAAACAGGGGGCCTTCCCTACGAGCAGTACTTC
CDR3 protein: CASSQTGGLPYEQYF
D gene: TRBD1
V gene: TRBV4-1
clone size: once
J gene: TRBJ2-7

CDR3 DNA: TGTGCCAGCAGCCAAGGAAGACTAGCGGGAGGAGCAGATACGCAGTATTTT
CDR3 protein: CASSQGRLAGGADTQYF
D gene: TRBD2
V gene: TRBV25-1
clone size: NA
J gene: TRBJ2-3

CDR3 DNA: TGTGCCAGCAGCTTAGCGCTCGCGTCAGATGGGGCCAACGTCCTGACTTTC
CDR3 protein: CASSLALASDGANVLTF
D gene: NA
V gene: TRBV7-9
clone size: NA
J gene: TRBJ2-6

CDR3 DNA: TGTGCCAGTAGTATTTGGGGAAACACCGGGGAGCTGTTTTTT
CDR3 protein: CASSIWGNTGELFF
D gene: NA
V gene: TRBV19
clone size: NA
J gene: TRBJ2-2

CDR3 DNA: TGTGCCAGCAGTTTGCTTGACAGGGGGTACACCGGGGAGCTGTTTTTT
CDR3 protein: CASSLLDRGYTGELFF
D gene: TRBD1
V gene: TRBV28
clone size: once
J gene: TRBJ2-2

CDR3 DNA: TGTGCCAGCAGCTTGGACCCGAGAGAGACCCAGTACTTC
CDR3 protein: CASSLDPRETQYF
D gene: NA
V gene: TRBV11-2
clone size: NA
J gene: TRBJ2-5

CDR3 DNA: TGCAGCGTTCGGACAGGGGAAGAGACCCAGTACTTC
CDR3 protein: CSVRTGEETQYF
D gene: TRBD1
V gene: TRBV29-1
clone size: NA
J gene: TRBJ2-5

CDR3 DNA: TGCGCCAGCAGCGGTAACAGGGGGCACGGCAATCAGCCCCAGCATTTT
CDR3 protein: CASSGNRGHGNQPQHF
D gene: TRBD1
V gene: TRBV5-1
clone size: NA
J gene: TRBJ1-5

CDR3 DNA: TGTGCCAGCAGCCGGAGACTGGTCGTGGGGGAGCAGTACTTC
CDR3 protein: CASSRRLVVGEQYF
D gene: NA
V gene: TRBV7-8
clone size: NA
J gene: TRBJ2-7

CDR3 DNA: TGTGCCAGCAGCTTGGAGGGGACTAGATGGGTAGAGACCCAGTACTTC
CDR3 protein: CASSLEGTRWVETQYF
D gene: TRBD2
V gene: TRBV5-4
clone size: NA
J gene: TRBJ2-5

CDR3 DNA: TGTGCCAGCAGTTACTTTTATGGCCAGGGGGAGACCCAGTACTTC
CDR3 protein: CASSYFYGQGETQYF
D gene: NA
V gene: TRBV6-5
clone size: few
J gene: TRBJ2-5